These 16 T cell receptor beta chains were all obtained from the same sample, sequenced in a study of blood T cell repertoires in COVID-19. Only in-frame clones appear in the TCRdb table, and some are missing; sequencing was by immunoSEQ multiplex PCR. The repertoire has fewer than 85,000 clones, 70% to 90% of them found once; the top ten carry approximately 20%. Material: peripheral blood. Source of these receptors: a woman aged 55-69 years with acute or convalescent COVID-19.

V gene TRBV5-1 combines with J gene TRBJ1-2; 10 bases are shared with TRBD1. The length of the CDR3 is 17 residues. Germline CDR1 SGHRS, CDR2 YFSETQ. The ends lost 7 bases at V and 3 bases at J; junction bases unmatched: 15. The chain's CDR3 is CASSTDRGLTSDYGYTF. The CDR3 nucleotides are TGCGCCAGCTCCACCGACAGGGGGCTTACTTCGGACTATGGCTACACCTTC.

The V and J genes are TRBV27 and TRBJ1-2, with 7 positions matching TRBD1. The trim removed 5 bases at V and 6 bases at J, leaving 12 bases unmatched. Germline values: CDR1 MNHEY, CDR2 SMNVEV (reference sequence). There are 15 residues in the CDR3. The CDR3 region has the DNA TGTGCCAGCAGTAGACAGGGTGGGGTCGGGGATGGCTACACCTTC. As protein: CASSRQGGVGDGYTF.

This clone was seen ten or more times. V and J are TRBV11-2 and TRBJ2-7, with 8 bases aligning to TRBD2. This CDR3 region has 15 residues. V lost 2 bases to trimming and J lost 4 bases; unmatched junction nucleotides: 7. CDR1 SGHAT and CDR2 FQNNGV come from the germline V gene. CDR3 nucleotide sequence: TGTGCCAGCAGCTTAAACGGGGGGGCCGGGTACGAGCAGTACGTC. This sequence encodes CASSLNGGAGYEQYV.

The chain employs TRBV4-1 and TRBJ1-1; TRBD1 matches at 11 bases. Germline lookup yields CDR1 MGHRA and CDR2 YSYEKL. V trimming: 0 bases; J trimming: 5 bases; junction bases outside the gene matches: 5. This CDR3 comprises 16 residues. The CDR3 sequence: CASSQDGDRGRTEAFF. The CDR3 DNA follows: TGCGCCAGCAGCCAAGATGGGGACAGGGGGAGGACTGAAGCTTTCTTT.

The chain uses TRBV10-2 and TRBJ2-7, with D maybe TRBD2 (5 bases). CDR3 length: 14 residues. V lost 0 bases to trimming and J lost 7 bases, with 13 bases between them. CDR1 WSHSY and CDR2 SAAADI come from the germline V gene. The CDR3 protein is CASSESRASREQYV. The CDR3 DNA reads TGCGCCAGCAGTGAGTCGAGGGCTAGCCGTGAGCAGTACGTC.

This clone was recorded once. The J gene is TRBJ1-6, the V gene TRBV19; 9 bases line up with TRBD1. Trimming took 6 bases from V and 10 from J; bases not matched to a gene: 7. Germline CDR1 and CDR2: LNHDA and SQIVND (reference sequence). This CDR3 has 14 amino acids. The CDR3 here is CASRNRDRASPLHF. The DNA of the CDR3 is TGTGCCAGTAGAAACCGGGACAGGGCCTCACCCCTCCACTTT.

V usage is TRBV19 and J usage is TRBJ1-1, with D possibly matching TRBD1 (6 bases). The germline V and J ends were trimmed by 5 bases and 0 bases, with 19 bases remaining between them. The CDR3 loop spans 17 amino acids. Germline CDR1 is LNHDA and CDR2 is SQIVND (reference sequence). The CDR3 region is CASSSYRVPSLNTEAFF. The CDR3 bases are TGTGCCAGTAGTTCATACAGGGTTCCCTCTCTGAACACTGAAGCTTTCTTT. The full variable domain, its missing parts supplied by reference TRBV19 and TRBJ1-1, is DGGITQSPKYLFRKEGQNVTLSCEQNLNHDAMYWYRQDPGQGLRLIYYSQIVNDFQKGDIAEGYSVSREKKESFPLTVTSAQKNPTAFYLCASSSYRVPSLNTEAFFGQGTRLTVV.

This clone was counted only a few times. The chain carries TRBV30 and TRBJ1-6, with TRBD1 identical over 9 bases. V shed 0 bases, J shed 3 bases, and the junction held 6 bases outside the gene matches. This CDR3 contains 17 residues. Germline CDR1 GTSNPN, CDR2 SVGIG (reference sequence). The CDR3 spells CAWSVVQGAVYNSPLHF. CDR3 bases: TGTGCCTGGAGTGTAGTACAGGGGGCAGTCTATAATTCACCCCTCCACTTT.

This rearrangement joins TRBV24-1 to TRBJ2-1, with TRBD1 identical over 12 bases. Trimming at V came to 8 bases and at J to 8 bases, leaving 9 bases not matched to a gene. The germline V gene has CDR1 KGHDR and CDR2 SFDVKD. The CDR3 runs 15 residues. CDR3 in DNA: TGTGCCACCAAGGGGACCGGGACAGGGGGCCATGAGCAGTTCTTC. Translated, it gives CATKGTGTGGHEQFF.

This clone was observed a few times. The chain uses TRBV28 and TRBJ1-2; TRBD1 might be the D (5 bases). The CDR3 loop spans 12 amino acids. Germline-derived CDR1 and CDR2 are MDHEN and SYDVKM. Trimming took off 6 bases at V and 0 bases at J, with 5 bases between the two ends. CDR3 sequence (DNA): TGTGCCAGCAGGACAGCTAACTATGGCTACACCTTC. This translates into CASRTANYGYTF.

The chain employs TRBV2 and TRBJ2-1, with 15 nucleotides matching TRBD2. The CDR3 contains 17 residues. V gave up 7 bases and J gave up 0 bases; unmatched junction bases: 4. From germline, CDR1 is SNHLY and CDR2 FYNNEI. CDR3 coding DNA: TGTGCCAGCATCGGACTAGCGGGGGGGAGCTCCTACAATGAGCAGTTCTTC. This translates into CASIGLAGGSSYNEQFF.

The rearrangement joins TRBV7-9 to TRBJ2-1; 10 nucleotides match TRBD1. V lost 5 bases to trimming and J lost 1 base; unmatched junction nucleotides: 2. The CDR3 has 15 amino acids. Germline V gives CDR1 SEHNR, CDR2 FQNEAQ (reference sequence). The CDR3 is CASSPGQGSYNEQFF. The DNA for the CDR3 is TGTGCCAGCAGCCCGGGACAGGGGTCCTACAATGAGCAGTTCTTC.

The chain is built from TRBV6-5 and TRBJ1-2; 9 positions match TRBD1. Germline V gives CDR1 MNHEY, CDR2 SVGAGI. This CDR3 is 15 amino acids long. The junction had 6 bases not matched to a gene; V was cut back by 3 bases and J by 4 bases. CDR3 DNA sequence: TGTGCCAGCAGTTATGGACAGGGGATTTTCTATGGCTACACCTTC. This gives the protein CASSYGQGIFYGYTF.

The chain is built from TRBV29-1 and TRBJ1-2, with D possibly being TRBD1 (6 bases). CDR3 length: 14 amino acids. Trimming pared 6 bases from V and 11 bases from J, leaving 25 bases between. Per the germline V gene, CDR1 is SQVTM and CDR2 is ANQGSEA. The DNA of the CDR3 is TGCAGCGTCTCCTTACAGGGAGGGGGTGGACCATACACCTTC. The encoded protein is CSVSLQGGGGPYTF.

The chain has TRBV18 and TRBJ2-1; 8 positions agree with TRBD1. Germline V CDR1 and CDR2: KGHSH, LQKENI. The CDR3 length is 14 residues. J lost 3 bases, V lost 3 bases, and 1 base had no gene match. CDR3 amino acids: CASSPGTGYNEQFF. The DNA for the CDR3 is TGTGCCAGCTCACCCGGGACAGGCTACAATGAGCAGTTCTTC.

V and J are TRBV20-1 and TRBJ1-1, with no clear D. This CDR3 comprises 13 residues. V dropped 3 bases and J dropped 1 base, with 9 bases sitting between them. Germline V CDR1 and CDR2: DFQATT, SNEGSKA (reference sequence). CDR3 coding DNA: TGCAGTGCTAGTCTAGATGGGAACACTGAAGCTTTCTTT. Translation gives CSASLDGNTEAFF.